These T cell receptor beta chains were read from a single sample in a study of T cell clones after liver transplantation. The protocol was immunoSEQ multiplex PCR, while the TCRdb copy is restricted to in-frame clones and leaves out a portion. The sample shows tens of thousands of clones, 83% of them seen only once. Sequences were derived from CD4+ T cells from blood, sampled at the 22-month timepoint. The origin of the receptors is a human patient who received a liver transplant. A share of the T cells may be of graft donor origin. The CDR3 runs from the conserved cysteine through the conserved F or W. The D gene is left open where the match is weak. Clone sizes are given selectively: once, few, many, or a class where the clone is expanded.

14	TRBV5-4	TRBJ1-1	TRBD1	-	CAGHRGRVNTEAFF	TGTGCCGGGCACAGGGGGCGGGTGAACACTGAAGCTTTCTTT
15	TRBV15	TRBJ1-1	-	-	CATSRDLTGNTEAFF	TGTGCCACCAGCAGAGATCTAACCGGGAACACTGAAGCTTTCTTT
14	TRBV7-2	TRBJ2-5	TRBD1	-	CASSLGTGEETQYF	TGTGCCAGCAGCTTAGGGACAGGGGAGGAGACCCAGTACTTC
15	TRBV4-1	TRBJ1-4	-	-	CASSTTQQGNEKLFF	TGCGCCAGCAGCACCACCCAGCAGGGTAATGAAAAACTGTTTTTT
12	TRBV7-2	TRBJ1-2	-	-	CASSFGDFGYTF	TGTGCCAGCAGCTTCGGGGATTTTGGCTACACCTTC
13	TRBV4-3	TRBJ2-3	-	-	CASSPLGTDTQYF	TGCGCCAGCAGCCCACTGGGAACAGATACGCAGTATTTT
16	TRBV7-3	TRBJ2-3	-	few	CASSPKAGLGTDTQYF	TGTGCCAGCAGCCCCAAAGCCGGACTCGGCACAGATACGCAGTATTTT
12	TRBV29-1	TRBJ1-1	-	-	CSVVGGSTEAFF	TGCAGCGTTGTCGGGGGGAGCACTGAAGCTTTCTTT
14	TRBV9	TRBJ1-2	-	-	CASSAHRAVYGYTF	TGTGCCAGCAGCGCACACCGGGCCGTTTATGGCTACACCTTC
14	TRBV2	TRBJ2-3	-	-	CASRGGQSTDTQYF	TGTGCCAGCAGAGGGGGACAAAGCACAGATACGCAGTATTTT
15	TRBV6-5	TRBJ1-2	TRBD1	-	CASTGQGSANYGYTF	TGTGCCAGCACAGGACAGGGGAGTGCTAACTATGGCTACACCTTC
15	TRBV7-6	TRBJ1-6	TRBD1	-	CASSRRTGDNSPLHF	TGTGCCAGCAGCCGAAGGACAGGGGATAATTCACCCCTCCACTTT
16	TRBV5-6	TRBJ2-5	TRBD1	once	CASSSGQVVEGETQYF	TGTGCCAGCAGCTCTGGACAGGTGGTAGAAGGAGAGACCCAGTACTTC
17	TRBV15	TRBJ2-5	TRBD2	-	CATSSGTSGGAVETQYF	TGTGCCACAAGCTCCGGGACTAGCGGGGGGGCGGTGGAGACCCAGTACTTC
13	TRBV5-1	TRBJ1-1	-	-	CASSNIENTEAFF	TGCGCCAGCTCCAACATAGAAAACACTGAAGCTTTCTTT
12	TRBV7-6	TRBJ1-1	-	-	CASSPRTDEAFF	TGTGCCAGCAGCCCCCGGACGGACGAAGCTTTCTTT
16	TRBV6-6	TRBJ1-1	-	-	CASIQAYGRRNTEAFF	TGTGCCAGCATCCAGGCGTATGGCCGGCGGAACACTGAAGCTTTCTTT
15	TRBV5-3	TRBJ2-5	TRBD1	-	CARSLKQGDRETQYF	TGTGCCAGAAGCTTGAAACAGGGGGATCGGGAGACCCAGTACTTC
15	TRBV15	TRBJ2-1	TRBD1	-	CATSRSRQGVNEQFF	TGTGCCACCAGCAGATCCAGACAGGGGGTCAATGAGCAGTTCTTC
18	TRBV2	TRBJ2-2	TRBD2	few	CASSPLPSGGAKDGELFF	TGTGCCAGCAGTCCCCTCCCCAGCGGGGGGGCCAAGGACGGGGAGCTGTTTTTT
15	TRBV14	TRBJ1-1	TRBD1	once	CASSLRTGGTSEAFF	TGTGCCAGCAGCCTTCGGACAGGGGGCACTTCTGAAGCTTTCTTT
15	TRBV5-1	TRBJ2-3	TRBD2	-	CASSNGLADTDTQYF	TGCGCCAGCAGCAACGGACTAGCGGATACAGATACGCAGTATTTT
15	TRBV5-1	TRBJ1-6	-	-	CASSPDASVHSPLHF	TGCGCCAGCAGCCCGGACGCCTCTGTGCATTCACCCCTCCACTTT
15	TRBV18	TRBJ1-2	-	-	CASSPGTGHGYGYTF	TGTGCCAGCTCACCTGGTACGGGTCACGGCTATGGCTACACCTTC
17	TRBV27	TRBJ2-7	-	-	CASSLRYGGVFSYEQYF	TGTGCCAGCAGTTTAAGGTACGGAGGGGTCTTCTCCTACGAGCAGTACTTC
14	TRBV11-3	TRBJ1-1	-	-	CASSLGGRYTEAFF	TGTGCCAGCAGCTTAGGCGGGAGATACACTGAAGCTTTCTTT
12	TRBV7-9	TRBJ1-2	TRBD1	-	CASWTGTGGYTF	TGTGCGTCTTGGACCGGGACAGGTGGCTACACCTTC
14	TRBV27	TRBJ1-2	-	-	CAGSLRPGGYGYTF	TGTGCCGGCAGTCTCCGCCCAGGTGGCTATGGCTACACCTTC
14	TRBV27	TRBJ2-7	TRBD1	-	CASSPQDRVHEQYF	TGTGCCAGCAGTCCGCAGGACAGGGTCCACGAGCAGTACTTC
13	TRBV9	TRBJ1-1	-	once	CASSVGRVTEAFF	TGTGCCAGCAGCGTGGGCAGGGTCACTGAAGCTTTCTTT
15	TRBV7-2	TRBJ2-1	-	-	CASSIRVGPYNEQFF	TGTGCCAGCAGCATAAGGGTTGGACCCTACAATGAGCAGTTCTTC
14	TRBV7-9	TRBJ2-3	-	-	CASSLEDFPDTQYF	TGTGCCAGCAGCTTAGAGGACTTCCCAGATACGCAGTATTTT
14	TRBV4-1	TRBJ2-7	-	-	CASSPTITSYEQYF	TGCGCCAGCAGCCCTACTATCACCTCCTACGAGCAGTACTTC
15	TRBV29-1	TRBJ2-5	-	-	CSVEDSPGRVETQYF	TGCAGCGTTGAAGATTCCCCAGGGCGAGTGGAGACCCAGTACTTC
14	TRBV6-1	TRBJ2-3	-	-	CASSVIRDSDTQYF	TGTGCCAGCAGTGTAATACGGGACTCAGATACGCAGTATTTT
14	TRBV7-9	TRBJ2-5	-	-	CASSGGQYQETQYF	TGTGCCAGCAGCGGAGGACAGTACCAAGAGACCCAGTACTTC
14	TRBV7-2	TRBJ1-5	-	-	CASSLSGNGRPQHF	TGTGCCAGCAGCTTATCTGGCAATGGTAGGCCCCAGCATTTT
13	TRBV5-4	TRBJ1-6	-	-	CASSLERFSPLHF	TGTGCCAGCAGCTTGGAAAGGTTTTCACCCCTCCACTTT
15	TRBV5-1	TRBJ2-5	TRBD2	-	CASSEGLANDETQYF	TGCGCCAGCAGCGAGGGACTAGCGAACGATGAGACCCAGTACTTC
15	TRBV7-6	TRBJ1-2	TRBD1	few	CASSFGQGGNYGYTF	TGTGCCAGCAGCTTTGGACAGGGAGGGAACTATGGCTACACCTTC
15	TRBV7-3	TRBJ2-3	TRBD2	once	CASNIKAGDTDTQYF	TGTGCCAGCAACATAAAGGCGGGAGACACAGATACGCAGTATTTT
14	TRBV6-5	TRBJ2-1	TRBD2	-	CASSYRLTSDEQFF	TGTGCCAGCAGTTACCGGCTGACTAGCGATGAGCAGTTCTTC
15	TRBV28	TRBJ1-2	TRBD1	-	CASSLTGGAFSGYTF	TGTGCCAGCAGTTTAACAGGGGGGGCCTTCTCTGGCTACACCTTC
14	TRBV4-3	TRBJ2-5	TRBD1	once	CASSHGTGGETQYF	TGCGCCAGCAGCCACGGAACAGGGGGGGAGACCCAGTACTTC
13	TRBV29-1	TRBJ1-1	-	-	CSVVPAMNTEAFF	TGCAGCGTTGTACCAGCCATGAACACTGAAGCTTTCTTT
10	TRBV7-2	TRBJ1-2	-	-	CASSLGHYTF	TGTGCCAGCAGCTTAGGGCACTACACCTTC